Below are 16 T cell receptor beta chains sequenced from a single sample in a study of T cells in Graves' hyperthyroidism and ophthalmopathy. Authors of the study amplified TCR beta CDR3 regions from RNA transcripts. With the HTBI primer set, the TCR CDR3 went through a first round of RT-PCR. TCRdb re-analysed the multiplex PCR reads in MiXCR, keeping a single row per CDR3 protein. The data contain hundreds of thousands of distinct CDR3 sequences, over 15% of them singletons. The sequenced sample consisted of blood. These TCRs come from a woman between 18 and 29 years old with Graves' hyperthyroidism.

This clonotype was seen many times. The chain joins TRBV20-1 to TRBJ2-5; TRBD1 agrees at 9 bases. Germline V gene lookup returns CDR1 DFQATT and CDR2 SNEGSKA (reference sequence). The junction had 10 bases not matched to a gene; V was cut back by 6 bases and J by 5 bases. This CDR3 is built from 14 residues. The CDR3 sequence: CSAITGGGGETQYF. The CDR3 nucleotides read TGCAGTGCCATCACAGGGGGCGGAGGGGAGACCCAGTACTTC.

The CDR3 loop reads CASSLWTSGNNEQYF. The CDR3 DNA is TGTGCCAGCAGTCTATGGACTAGCGGGAACAATGAGCAGTACTTC. The V gene is TRBV12-3 or TRBV12-4, the J gene TRBJ2-1; 12 nucleotides line up with TRBD2. The J call may be in error: the DNA end matches TRBJ2-7 better. The CDR3 length is 15 residues.

Regarding this clonotype: A much larger clone differs from this one at a single base, so this may be a read error. The chain couples TRBV5-1 to TRBJ2-7; 11 positions agree with TRBD1. V lost 4 bases and J lost 2; bases outside the gene matches: 11. The CDR3 spans 17 residues. Per germline, CDR1 SGHRS and CDR2 YFSETQ. Here the CDR3 DNA reads TGCGCCAGCAGCCAACCCAGACCGGGACAGGGGGCCTACGAGCAGTACTTC. Encoded protein: CASSQPRPGQGAYEQYF.

This clonotype was counted ten times or more. The chain joins TRBV9 to TRBJ2-3; D not certain. V lost 8 bases, J lost 0 bases, and 13 bases lay in between. The CDR3 runs to 14 residues. CDR1 is SGDLS, CDR2 YYNGEE, per germline. CDR3 DNA sequence: TGTGCCAGGAATTCCCCCATAAGCACAGATACGCAGTATTTT. Translating it yields CARNSPISTDTQYF.

In its sample, this clonotype was seen a few times. The V gene is TRBV4-3, the J gene TRBJ2-5; perhaps TRBD2 as D (5 bases). Germline CDR1 is LGHNA and CDR2 is YSLEER. The CDR3 covers 16 residues. V shed 1 base and J shed 0 bases, with 12 bases lying between them. In DNA, the CDR3 is TGCGCCAGCAGCCAAGGCGGACTCCAGTACCAAGAGACCCAGTACTTC. It yields the protein CASSQGGLQYQETQYF.

This sequence joins TRBV6-1 and TRBJ1-2; D is uncertain. CDR1 is MNHNS, CDR2 SASEGT, per germline. V was cut by 8 bases and J by 1 base, with 14 bases left in between. The CDR3 has 14 residues. CDR3 protein: CASYDSSFNYGYTF. As DNA, the CDR3 is TGTGCCAGCTACGACTCCTCCTTTAACTATGGCTACACCTTC.

The CDR3 DNA sequence: TGTGCCAGCAGTGCTCGAGGGGGCGTACCCAATGAAAAACTGTTTTTT. Amino acid sequence: CASSARGGVPNEKLFF. J is TRBJ1-4 and V is TRBV2, with TRBD1 matching over 7 bases. From germline, CDR1 is SNHLY and CDR2 FYNNEI. The CDR3 is 16 amino acids. The junction had 10 bases not matched to a gene; V was cut back by 4 bases and J by 5 bases.

This chain connects TRBV9 to TRBJ2-5; 8 bases agree with TRBD2. CDR3 size: 15 residues. Germline CDR1 SGDLS, CDR2 YYNGEE. V gave up 0 bases and J gave up 4 bases; unmatched junction bases: 5. CDR3: CASSVETSALETQYF. The CDR3 DNA sequence: TGTGCCAGCAGCGTAGAGACTAGCGCTTTAGAGACCCAGTACTTC.

This clonotype was seen repeatedly, ten times or more. This chain uses TRBV11-2 with TRBJ2-3; D might be TRBD1 (6 bases). This CDR3 has 15 amino acids. V shed 11 bases and J shed 0 bases, with 18 bases lying between them. Germline V gives CDR1 SGHAT, CDR2 FQNNGV. CDR3 region: CADRGTPSSTDTQYF. For the CDR3, the DNA is TGTGCCGATAGAGGGACACCGTCTAGCACAGATACGCAGTATTTT.

This clonotype was counted at least ten times. This chain joins TRBV27 and TRBJ2-3, with 7 positions matching TRBD2. The V and J ends lost 8 bases and 1 base, in that order; junction bases with no gene match: 12. This CDR3 has 16 residues. CDR1 and CDR2 from the germline V gene are MNHEY and SMNVEV (reference sequence). The CDR3: CASGGRRGTGTDTQYF. Here the CDR3 DNA reads TGTGCCAGCGGGGGGAGGCGGGGGACGGGCACAGATACGCAGTATTTT.

The chain links TRBV12-3 or TRBV12-4 to TRBJ2-2, with 14 bases lining up with TRBD2. The V segment lost 5 bases and the J segment 6 bases; nucleotides outside the gene matches: 5. The CDR3 is 16 residues long. As DNA, the CDR3 is TGTGCCAGCAGTCCCGGGACTAGCGGGAGTTCCGGGGAGCTGTTTTTT. Encoded protein: CASSPGTSGSSGELFF.

This clonotype was observed at least ten times. This chain joins TRBV12-3 or TRBV12-4 and TRBJ1-5; TRBD1 might be the D (5 bases). The length of the CDR3 is 15 residues. Trimming removed 3 bases from V and 0 bases from J, with 9 bases in between. The CDR3 protein is CASSFGGYSNQPQHF. CDR3 in DNA: TGTGCCAGCAGTTTTGGGGGATATAGCAATCAGCCCCAGCATTTT.

This clonotype was counted only a few times. The V call is TRBV18, the J call TRBJ2-3; D is undetermined. CDR1 and CDR2 (germline): KGHSH, LQKENI. The CDR3 loop spans 15 amino acids. V dropped 0 bases and J dropped 6 bases, with 13 bases sitting between them. CDR3 in amino acids: CASSPPIRMMDTQYF. CDR3 DNA sequence: TGTGCCAGCTCACCACCAATTAGGATGATGGATACGCAGTATTTT.

The rearrangement uses TRBV7-9 and TRBJ2-5, with 11 nucleotides matching TRBD1. Trimming took 6 bases from V and 5 from J; bases not matched to a gene: 8. The CDR3 is 15 residues long. Germline V gives CDR1 SEHNR, CDR2 FQNEAQ (reference sequence). The CDR3, as DNA: TGTGCCAGCAGTTTATCGGGACAGGGGGTCGAGACCCAGTACTTC. Its translation is CASSLSGQGVETQYF.

The chain employs TRBV9 and TRBJ2-2, with 9 bases matching TRBD2. V lost 3 bases and J lost 4; bases outside the gene matches: 13. This CDR3 region has 18 residues. Germline values: CDR1 SGDLS, CDR2 YYNGEE. The CDR3 DNA reads as TGTGCCAGCAGCGACCGAGCGGGGGGCTCAGTATTCACCGGGGAGCTGTTTTTT. Protein product: CASSDRAGGSVFTGELFF.

The gene calls are TRBV29-1 and TRBJ1-2, with 10 bases that match TRBD1. The CDR3 spans 12 residues. Per the germline V gene, CDR1 is SQVTM and CDR2 is ANQGSEA. V lost 5 bases, J lost 8 bases, and 5 bases stayed unmatched. CDR3 bases: TGCAGCGTTTGGACAGGGGGTTGGGGCTACACCTTC. Protein sequence: CSVWTGGWGYTF.